The clone carrying this TCR beta chain was seen ten or more times. Germline-derived CDR1 and CDR2 are ENHRY and SYGVKD. Trimming pared 4 bases from V and 0 bases from J, leaving 13 bases between. This CDR3 has 16 amino acids. This entry belongs to a study of T-cell reconstitution after alpha-beta-depleted transplantation in children. Unique molecular identifiers were used in preparing the TCRbeta library. TCRdb re-derived calls from the PCR reads in MiXCR, one entry per CDR3 protein. There are more than 250,000 distinct CDR3 sequences in the sample; approximately 9.8% occur only once, and around 10% lies in the top ten.

The source was PBMCs from the stem cell graft donor, collected from the stem cell graft. The chain couples TRBV10-3 to TRBJ2-1; D perhaps matches TRBD2 (6 bases). The clonotype originates from a human donor who donated a stem cell graft to a child with SCID. The chain's CDR3 is CAISGGAGSSYNEQFF. The DNA of the CDR3 is TGTGCCATCAGTGGTGGGGCGGGAAGCTCCTACAATGAGCAGTTCTTC.